This TCR beta chain was sequenced for a study of Graves' ophthalmopathy and Graves' hyperthyroidism. Notes on this clonotype: Its target is not known.

The study's findings and limits: Blood samples also showed most expanded thyroid clonotypes exceeding 0.001 frequency. Distinction of ophthalmopathy from stable hyperthyroidism by a 13-signature model reached over 85% sensitivity and approximately 81% specificity.

RNA transcripts were the template, and TCR beta CDR3 regions were amplified from them. Investigators did first-round RT-PCR with HTBI primers, then second-round multiplex PCR. TCRdb re-analysed the multiplex PCR reads in MiXCR, keeping a single row per CDR3 protein. The sample records approximately 700,000 distinct CDR3 sequences, 40% being singletons. With V trimmed by 6 bases and J by 7 bases, 7 bases remained unmatched. Germline V gene sequence: CDR1 DFQATT, CDR2 SNEGSKA (reference sequence). This CDR3 has 13 amino acids. Sampling about 10 ml of fresh peripheral blood provided the PBMCs. The receptor comes from an adult man with Graves' ophthalmopathy. This chain joins TRBV20-1 and TRBJ1-4; 8 nucleotides match TRBD1. Sequencing was performed on peripheral blood. CDR3 sequence: CSARTGFGEKLFF. As DNA, the CDR3 is TGCAGTGCCAGGACAGGGTTTGGTGAAAAACTGTTTTTT.